This is a list of T cell receptor beta chains from one sample in a study of long-term antiretroviral therapy in people with HIV. Libraries were prepared by immunoSEQ multiplex PCR; TCRdb keeps only in-frame clonotypes and omits some of them. The sample contains tens of thousands of clones, 65% to 85% of which appear only once. Sequencing was performed on unsorted PBMCs, taken 1.2 years after starting antiretroviral therapy. Every receptor here comes from a middle-aged woman with HIV. Each CDR3 is given with its conserved first and last residue. The order of the fields is J gene, D gene, clone size, V gene, CDR3 protein, CDR3 DNA. D genes are given only for firm matches. Clone size appears in some rows only: once, few, many, or a class for an expanded clone.

TRBJ2-1	-	-	TRBV6-5	CASSYSGGSGEQFF	TGTGCCAGCAGTTACTCGGGCGGGTCGGGTGAGCAGTTCTTC
TRBJ1-3	-	-	TRBV6-1	CAINDSGNTIYF	TGTGCCATCAACGACTCTGGAAACACCATATATTTT
TRBJ1-1	-	-	TRBV27	CASSPRGRLNTEAFF	TGTGCCAGCTCCCCCCGCGGTCGCCTGAACACTGAAGCTTTCTTT
TRBJ1-5	-	-	TRBV19	CASSITWAGGSQPQHF	TGTGCCAGTAGTATAACCTGGGCAGGAGGGAGTCAGCCCCAGCATTTT
TRBJ2-7	TRBD2	-	TRBV11-3	CASSYGLAGGEQYF	TGTGCCAGCAGCTACGGACTAGCGGGAGGCGAGCAGTACTTC
TRBJ2-7	-	-	TRBV2	CATSPDSYEQYF	TGTGCCACGAGTCCAGACTCCTACGAGCAGTACTTC
TRBJ2-7	TRBD2	few	TRBV7-8	CASSSSSGTSVSYEQYF	TGTGCCAGCAGCTCCAGCTCCGGGACTAGCGTCTCCTACGAGCAGTACTTC
TRBJ1-2	-	-	TRBV7-9	CASSSEQGLSGYTF	TGTGCCAGCAGCTCGGAACAGGGTCTCTCTGGCTACACCTTC
TRBJ2-1	TRBD2	few	TRBV5-6	CASSAGTSGYNEQFF	TGTGCCAGCAGCGCCGGGACTAGCGGATACAATGAGCAGTTCTTC
TRBJ2-4	-	once	TRBV9	CASSPGGSYIQYF	TGTGCCAGCAGCCCCGGAGGCAGTTACATTCAGTACTTC
TRBJ2-7	-	-	TRBV19	CASSILDRNEQYF	TGTGCCAGTAGTATCCTCGACCGGAACGAGCAGTACTTC
TRBJ2-7	-	-	TRBV9	CASSIGHLGAYEQYF	TGTGCCAGCAGCATCGGACACCTCGGTGCCTACGAGCAGTACTTC